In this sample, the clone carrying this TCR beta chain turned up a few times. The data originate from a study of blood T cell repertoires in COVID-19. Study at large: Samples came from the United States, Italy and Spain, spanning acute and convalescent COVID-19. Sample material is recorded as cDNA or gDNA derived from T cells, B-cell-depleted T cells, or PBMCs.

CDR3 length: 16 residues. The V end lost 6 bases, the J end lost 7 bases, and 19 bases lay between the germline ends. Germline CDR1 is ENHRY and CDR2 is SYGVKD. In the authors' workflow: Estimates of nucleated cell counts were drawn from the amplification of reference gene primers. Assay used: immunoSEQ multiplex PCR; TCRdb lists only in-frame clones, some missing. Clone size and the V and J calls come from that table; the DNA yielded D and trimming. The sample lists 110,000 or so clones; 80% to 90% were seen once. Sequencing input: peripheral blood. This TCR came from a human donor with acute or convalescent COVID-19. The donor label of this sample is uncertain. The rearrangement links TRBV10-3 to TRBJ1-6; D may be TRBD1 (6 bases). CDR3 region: CAISEGTGGANSPLHF. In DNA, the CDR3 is TGTGCCATCAGCGAAGGGACGGGGGGGGCAAATTCACCCCTCCACTTT.